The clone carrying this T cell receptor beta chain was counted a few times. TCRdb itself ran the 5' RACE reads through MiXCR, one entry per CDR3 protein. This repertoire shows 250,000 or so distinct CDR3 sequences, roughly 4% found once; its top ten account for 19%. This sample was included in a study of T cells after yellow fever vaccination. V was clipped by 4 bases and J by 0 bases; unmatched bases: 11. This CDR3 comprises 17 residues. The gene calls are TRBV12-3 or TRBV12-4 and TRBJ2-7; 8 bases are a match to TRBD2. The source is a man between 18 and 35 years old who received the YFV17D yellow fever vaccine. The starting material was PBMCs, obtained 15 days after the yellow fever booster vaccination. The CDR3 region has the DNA TGTGCCAGCAGTTACCGACCACTAGCGGCGAGCTCCTACGAGCAGTACTTC. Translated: CASSYRPLAASSYEQYF.